A selection of T cell receptor beta chains follows, all from one sample in a study of T cell responses to AZD1222 COVID-19 vaccine. Sequencing was performed with immunoSEQ multiplex PCR; in TCRdb, only in-frame clones are kept and a portion is missing. This table holds roughly 130,000 clones, approximately 90% found once. The source was peripheral blood, collected on day 0 of AZD1222 vaccination. The receptor set was obtained from an adult in good health. The CDR3 runs from the conserved cysteine through the conserved F or W. Each record gives: CDR3 DNA, CDR3 protein, clone size, D gene, J gene, V gene. D genes are given only for firm matches. Size values are once, few and many counts, or a class for expanded clones, and some rows have none.

CDR3nt: TGCAGTGCTAGTCAGGGTAGCAATCAGCCCCAGCATTTT
CDR3aa: CSASQGSNQPQHF
abundance: -
d_gene: -
j_gene: TRBJ1-5
v_gene: TRBV20-1

CDR3nt: TGTGCCACCAGTGAGACTCGATTGGGCGGGAGAGTCGATACGCAGTATTTT
CDR3aa: CATSETRLGGRVDTQYF
abundance: -
d_gene: TRBD2
j_gene: TRBJ2-3
v_gene: TRBV24-1

CDR3nt: TGTGCCAGCAGTTTAGAGTTCGGGCGAGGACAGCCCCAGCATTTT
CDR3aa: CASSLEFGRGQPQHF
abundance: -
d_gene: -
j_gene: TRBJ1-5
v_gene: TRBV27

CDR3nt: TGTGCCAGCAGCGGGACTAGCGGGAATACCTACGAGCAGTACTTC
CDR3aa: CASSGTSGNTYEQYF
abundance: -
d_gene: TRBD2
j_gene: TRBJ2-7
v_gene: TRBV9

CDR3nt: TGTGCCAGTAGTAAGTATAGCAATCAGCCCCAGCATTTT
CDR3aa: CASSKYSNQPQHF
abundance: -
d_gene: -
j_gene: TRBJ1-5
v_gene: TRBV19

CDR3nt: TGTGCCAGCAGCCCCGGGACACCCGATCAGCCCCAGCATTTT
CDR3aa: CASSPGTPDQPQHF
abundance: -
d_gene: -
j_gene: TRBJ1-5
v_gene: TRBV7-8

CDR3nt: TGCGCCAGCAGCCAAGAGATGGGGTCCGATATTCCCTACGAGCAGTACTTC
CDR3aa: CASSQEMGSDIPYEQYF
abundance: -
d_gene: -
j_gene: TRBJ2-7
v_gene: TRBV4-3

CDR3nt: TGTGCCAGCAGCCCGTCGGGGGCTACCTCCTACGAGCAGTACTTC
CDR3aa: CASSPSGATSYEQYF
abundance: -
d_gene: -
j_gene: TRBJ2-7
v_gene: TRBV5-8

CDR3nt: TGTGCCAGTAGTTTCGGAGGAGTTTACAATGAGCAGTTCTTC
CDR3aa: CASSFGGVYNEQFF
abundance: -
d_gene: -
j_gene: TRBJ2-1
v_gene: TRBV19

CDR3nt: TGTGCCAGCAGCTTAGTAATAGGGTGGCAAGAGACCCAGTACTTC
CDR3aa: CASSLVIGWQETQYF
abundance: -
d_gene: -
j_gene: TRBJ2-5
v_gene: TRBV7-2

CDR3nt: TGTGCCAGCAGAGCGGGACCGCCCGAAAAACTGTTTTTT
CDR3aa: CASRAGPPEKLFF
abundance: -
d_gene: -
j_gene: TRBJ1-4
v_gene: TRBV12-3/TRBV12-4

CDR3nt: TGCGCCAGCAGCCAATCCCGGGGAGACTACTATCTCTACGAGCAGTACTTC
CDR3aa: CASSQSRGDYYLYEQYF
abundance: -
d_gene: -
j_gene: TRBJ2-7
v_gene: TRBV5-1

CDR3nt: TGTGCCAGCAGTTACGTAGGCGCACCCCTCCACTTT
CDR3aa: CASSYVGAPLHF
abundance: -
d_gene: -
j_gene: TRBJ1-6
v_gene: TRBV6-2/TRBV6-3

CDR3nt: TGTGCCAGCAGTCCGTCCGGCATTAACTATGGCTACACCTTC
CDR3aa: CASSPSGINYGYTF
abundance: -
d_gene: -
j_gene: TRBJ1-2
v_gene: TRBV9

CDR3nt: TGTGCCAGCAGCGTAACATCTAGGCCGACGGGGAACACTGAAGCTTTCTTT
CDR3aa: CASSVTSRPTGNTEAFF
abundance: -
d_gene: -
j_gene: TRBJ1-1
v_gene: TRBV9

CDR3nt: TGCAGTGCTAGTGGGGGCGGAAATTCACCCCTCCACTTT
CDR3aa: CSASGGGNSPLHF
abundance: -
d_gene: -
j_gene: TRBJ1-6
v_gene: TRBV20-1

CDR3nt: TGTGCCAGTAGGGGGCAACAGGGTGTAGGACATCAGCCCCAGCATTTT
CDR3aa: CASRGQQGVGHQPQHF
abundance: -
d_gene: -
j_gene: TRBJ1-5
v_gene: TRBV19

CDR3nt: TGTGCCAGCAGTTACGAAAACAGGGATAGCGGCTACACCTTC
CDR3aa: CASSYENRDSGYTF
abundance: -
d_gene: -
j_gene: TRBJ1-2
v_gene: TRBV6-5

CDR3nt: TGTGCCAGCTGTTTCGACAGGGGCGGTCAAGAGACCCAGTACTTC
CDR3aa: CASCFDRGGQETQYF
abundance: -
d_gene: TRBD1
j_gene: TRBJ2-5
v_gene: TRBV28

CDR3nt: TGTGCCAGCAGAAAGACAGGGATAAACTATGGCTACACCTTC
CDR3aa: CASRKTGINYGYTF
abundance: -
d_gene: TRBD1
j_gene: TRBJ1-2
v_gene: TRBV6-5

CDR3nt: TGTGCCAGTAGTATTGGTCTGCAGGCCACCTACAATGAGCAGTTCTTC
CDR3aa: CASSIGLQATYNEQFF
abundance: -
d_gene: -
j_gene: TRBJ2-1
v_gene: TRBV19

CDR3nt: TGTGCCAGCAGTTTAACAGGGGCGAGTGGCTACACCTTC
CDR3aa: CASSLTGASGYTF
abundance: -
d_gene: TRBD1
j_gene: TRBJ1-2
v_gene: TRBV28

CDR3nt: TGTGCCAGCAGCTTACAGCGCACCGGGGAGCTGTTTTTT
CDR3aa: CASSLQRTGELFF
abundance: -
d_gene: -
j_gene: TRBJ2-2
v_gene: TRBV7-3

CDR3nt: TGTGCCAGCAGCACCGGGAGGGATACGCAGTATTTT
CDR3aa: CASSTGRDTQYF
abundance: -
d_gene: TRBD2
j_gene: TRBJ2-3
v_gene: TRBV9

CDR3nt: TGTGCCAGCAGCAAAGACGTTCAGGGGCCAATCTCTGGAAACACCATATATTTT
CDR3aa: CASSKDVQGPISGNTIYF
abundance: -
d_gene: -
j_gene: TRBJ1-3
v_gene: TRBV21-1

CDR3nt: TGTGCCAGCAGTGTCGCGGCGTCTCTTTCTGGGGCCAACGTCCTGACTTTC
CDR3aa: CASSVAASLSGANVLTF
abundance: -
d_gene: -
j_gene: TRBJ2-6
v_gene: TRBV6-4

CDR3nt: TGTGCCAGCAGCCAAAAGTCCAGATCCGGCGAGCAGTACTTC
CDR3aa: CASSQKSRSGEQYF
abundance: -
d_gene: -
j_gene: TRBJ2-7
v_gene: TRBV3-1/TRBV3-2

CDR3nt: TGCGCCAGCAGCCAGGACAGGAGATTAGCCAAAAACATTCAGTACTTC
CDR3aa: CASSQDRRLAKNIQYF
abundance: -
d_gene: TRBD1
j_gene: TRBJ2-4
v_gene: TRBV5-1

CDR3nt: TGCGCCAGCAGCTCCTCACCGGGACAGGGGGCCTATGGCTACACCTTC
CDR3aa: CASSSSPGQGAYGYTF
abundance: -
d_gene: TRBD1
j_gene: TRBJ1-2
v_gene: TRBV5-1

CDR3nt: TGTGCCAGCAGTTACTCACAGGGGGTCGGAAACACCATATATTTT
CDR3aa: CASSYSQGVGNTIYF
abundance: -
d_gene: TRBD1
j_gene: TRBJ1-3
v_gene: TRBV6-6

CDR3nt: TGCGCCAGCAGCCAAGATTCCAGCAGCTCCTACAATGAGCAGTTCTTC
CDR3aa: CASSQDSSSSYNEQFF
abundance: -
d_gene: -
j_gene: TRBJ2-1
v_gene: TRBV4-1

CDR3nt: TGTGCCAGTAGCGGTGACTATGGCTACACCTTC
CDR3aa: CASSGDYGYTF
abundance: -
d_gene: -
j_gene: TRBJ1-2
v_gene: TRBV19

CDR3nt: TGTGCCAGCAGCTTAGGGGGACAGATGAACACTGAAGCTTTCTTT
CDR3aa: CASSLGGQMNTEAFF
abundance: -
d_gene: TRBD1
j_gene: TRBJ1-1
v_gene: TRBV13

CDR3nt: TGCGCCAGCAGCTTGTCAGGGCAGCTCACTGAAGCTTTCTTT
CDR3aa: CASSLSGQLTEAFF
abundance: -
d_gene: -
j_gene: TRBJ1-1
v_gene: TRBV5-1

CDR3nt: TGTGCCAGTAGTATCGCGCACCGCGACAGGGTTCCGGACGAGCAGTACTTC
CDR3aa: CASSIAHRDRVPDEQYF
abundance: -
d_gene: TRBD1
j_gene: TRBJ2-7
v_gene: TRBV19

CDR3nt: TGTGCCATCGGCACAGTTGAGGGGAATTCACCCCTCCACTTT
CDR3aa: CAIGTVEGNSPLHF
abundance: few
d_gene: -
j_gene: TRBJ1-6
v_gene: TRBV10-3

CDR3nt: TGTGCCAGCATCACACGGACAGGGAATTCACCCCTCCACTTT
CDR3aa: CASITRTGNSPLHF
abundance: -
d_gene: TRBD1
j_gene: TRBJ1-6
v_gene: TRBV28

CDR3nt: TGTGCCAGCAGCTCAGCGGACTATGGCTACACCTTC
CDR3aa: CASSSADYGYTF
abundance: -
d_gene: -
j_gene: TRBJ1-2
v_gene: TRBV5-6

CDR3nt: TGTGCCTGGAGTCAGACAGCAGATACGCAGTATTTT
CDR3aa: CAWSQTADTQYF
abundance: -
d_gene: -
j_gene: TRBJ2-3
v_gene: TRBV30

CDR3nt: TGTGCTAGTGGTCTTGGACAGGTTGATCAGCCCCAGCATTTT
CDR3aa: CASGLGQVDQPQHF
abundance: -
d_gene: TRBD1
j_gene: TRBJ1-5
v_gene: TRBV12-5

CDR3nt: TGTGCCAGCAGCACTAACTCCATTGGGGACTATGGCTACACCTTC
CDR3aa: CASSTNSIGDYGYTF
abundance: -
d_gene: -
j_gene: TRBJ1-2
v_gene: TRBV7-8